A single sample is the source of the 28 T cell receptor beta chains below, sequenced in a study of shared clonotypes between healthy human individuals. The assay was immunoSEQ multiplex PCR, and TCRdb's table has in-frame clones only and misses some. This sample yields about 1.5 million clones, of which approximately 98% are seen a single time; 0.4% to 0.55% belongs to the top ten. The sample taken for sequencing was naive CD4+ T cells sorted from blood. The subset: CD45RA+ positively selected. The source is a man between 25 and 39 years old in good health.

This rearrangement joins TRBV7-2 to TRBJ2-7, with D perhaps TRBD2 (6 bases). Germline V gene lookup returns CDR1 SGHTA and CDR2 FQGNSA. Between the trimmed V and J ends, which lost 1 base and 2 bases, there was a span of 12 bases. This CDR3 has 15 amino acids. The CDR3, as DNA: TGTGCCAGCAGCTTAGAGATGGGAGGCACCTACGAGCAGTACTTC. This gives the protein CASSLEMGGTYEQYF. Using reference TRBV7-2 and TRBJ2-7 for the parts outside the CDR3, the full variable domain is GAGVSQSPSNKVTEKGKDVELRCDPISGHTALYWYRQSLGQGLEFLIYFQGNSAPDKSGLPSDRFSAERTGGSVSTLTIQRTQQEDSAVYLCASSLEMGGTYEQYFGPGTRLTVT.

This rearrangement joins TRBV5-1 to TRBJ1-1; tentatively, D is TRBD1 (6 bases). Germline V gene sequence: CDR1 SGHRS, CDR2 YFSETQ. V shed 0 bases and J shed 0 bases, with 12 bases lying between them. The CDR3 has 16 amino acids. The CDR3 bases are TGCGCCAGCAGCTTGGGCAGGGGTAGAATGAACACTGAAGCTTTCTTT. It is translated as CASSLGRGRMNTEAFF. The variable domain in full, completed from reference TRBV5-1 and TRBJ1-1, reads KAGVTQTPRYLIKTRGQQVTLSCSPISGHRSVSWYQQTPGQGLQFLFEYFSETQRNKGNFPGRFSGRQFSNSRSEMNVSTLELGDSALYLCASSLGRGRMNTEAFFGQGTRLTVV.

The rearrangement links TRBV9 to TRBJ2-1, with D unresolved. Germline V lookup: CDR1 SGDLS, CDR2 YYNGEE. The CDR3 has 15 residues. V lost 0 bases to trimming and J lost 3 bases, with 10 bases between them. The CDR3 DNA sequence: TGTGCCAGCAGCGTAGCTACAGTTGTCTACAATGAGCAGTTCTTC. The encoded protein is CASSVATVVYNEQFF.

The chain couples TRBV5-1 to TRBJ2-7; no clear D gene. Germline V gene sequence: CDR1 SGHRS, CDR2 YFSETQ. V was pared by 0 bases and J by 5 bases, with 18 bases between. The CDR3 has 16 amino acids. CDR3 nucleotide sequence: TGCGCCAGCAGCTTGGACCGCCGGCAATCGTGGGACGAGCAGTACTTC. Translated, it gives CASSLDRRQSWDEQYF.

This clone is a singleton in its sample. The CDR3 DNA follows: TGTGCCAGCAGTTACGTCCTAGCGGACACCGGGGAGCTGTTTTTT. Translating gives CASSYVLADTGELFF. V gene TRBV6-5 combines with J gene TRBJ2-2; 7 bases line up with TRBD2. The CDR3 is 15 residues long. Unmatched junction bases numbered 3, after V lost 2 bases and J lost 3 bases. Germline V CDR1 and CDR2: MNHEY, SVGAGI.

J is TRBJ2-7 and V is TRBV9; weak D call: TRBD1 (6 bases). Germline V gene sequence: CDR1 SGDLS, CDR2 YYNGEE. The V end lost 4 bases, the J end lost 2 bases, and 13 bases lay between the germline ends. This CDR3 contains 14 residues. CDR3 nucleotides: TGTGCCAGCAGCACCCGGACAGACCCCTACGAGCAGTACTTC. Its translation is CASSTRTDPYEQYF.

The rearrangement uses TRBV7-2 and TRBJ2-1; D gene uncertain. The CDR3 has 13 amino acids. CDR1 SGHTA and CDR2 FQGNSA come from the germline V gene. V was pared by 1 base and J by 7 bases, with 8 bases between. The CDR3: CASSLDSLNEQFF. The DNA of the CDR3 is TGTGCCAGCAGCTTAGACAGCCTGAATGAGCAGTTCTTC.

DNA of the CDR3: TGTGCCAGCAGTTTGACCCAAGGGTTTGGCAATCAGCCCCAGCATTTT. It translates to CASSLTQGFGNQPQHF. The chain joins TRBV28 to TRBJ1-5; D unresolved. Germline V gene sequence: CDR1 MDHEN, CDR2 SYDVKM. The CDR3 extends over 16 amino acids. Trimming removed 3 bases from V and 2 bases from J, with 14 bases in between.

On this clone itself: The same CDR3 arises from other DNA sequences in this sample as well. The CDR3 nucleotides are TGTGCCAGCTCACCAGGGGCCGGAAACACCATATATTTT. It codes for CASSPGAGNTIYF. The rearrangement joins TRBV18 to TRBJ1-3; tentative D call: TRBD1 (5 bases). This CDR3 spans 13 amino acids. Germline loops: CDR1 KGHSH, CDR2 LQKENI. V shed 2 bases and J shed 4 bases, with 6 bases lying between them.

This rearrangement joins TRBV9 to TRBJ2-2; D may be TRBD1 or TRBD2 (6 bases each). Between the trimmed V and J ends, which lost 0 bases and 5 bases, there was a span of 23 bases. The germline CDR1 and CDR2 sequences are SGDLS and YYNGEE. The CDR3 loop spans 19 amino acids. The CDR3 nucleotides read TGTGCCAGCAGCGTAGCGGAAGGGGGGCGACTAGATGAGACCGGGGAGCTGTTTTTT. Amino acid sequence: CASSVAEGGRLDETGELFF.

The chain carries TRBV29-1 and TRBJ2-5; D not certain. This CDR3 is 12 amino acids long. Germline CDR1 reads SQVTM; CDR2 reads ANQGSEA. V dropped 6 bases and J dropped 5 bases, with 13 bases sitting between them. DNA of the CDR3: TGCAGCGTGAGGCGACCCGGGGAGACCCAGTACTTC. Translation: CSVRRPGETQYF.

CDR3 in DNA: TGTGCCAGCAGCCCATATGGGCGGGAGTCCAATGAGCAGTTCTTC. Protein product: CASSPYGRESNEQFF. The V call is TRBV5-5, the J call TRBJ2-1; 7 bases map to TRBD2. Germline assignment: CDR1 SGHKS and CDR2 YYEKEE (reference sequence). V shed 4 bases, J shed 6 bases, and the junction held 10 bases outside the gene matches. The CDR3 extends over 15 amino acids. The entire variable domain, with the rest obtained from reference TRBV5-5 and TRBJ2-1, is as follows: DAGVTQSPTHLIKTRGQQVTLRCSPISGHKSVSWYQQVLGQGPQFIFQYYEKEERGRGNFPDRFSARQFPNYSSELNVNALLLGDSALYLCASSPYGRESNEQFFGPGTRLTVL.

The chain is built from TRBV5-4 and TRBJ2-7; 7 bases align to TRBD1. Trimming at V came to 7 bases and at J to 2 bases, leaving 3 bases not matched to a gene. Per the germline V gene, CDR1 is SGHNT and CDR2 is YYREEE (reference sequence). This CDR3 contains 12 residues. The DNA for the CDR3 is TGTGCCAGCTCGGGACAGACCTACGAGCAGTACTTC. It yields the protein CASSGQTYEQYF.

The chain recombines TRBV18 with TRBJ2-2; perhaps TRBD2 as D (5 bases). The CDR3 length is 18 residues. V was shortened by 3 bases and J by 0 bases, with 17 bases between the two germline ends. The V gene's germline CDR1 is KGHSH and CDR2 LQKENI. The CDR3 DNA reads as TGTGCCAGCTCACCCGCTACGGGCCTCGGGGCGAACACCGGGGAGCTGTTTTTT. It yields the protein CASSPATGLGANTGELFF.

The rearrangement uses TRBV18 and TRBJ2-7; TRBD1 might be the D (6 bases). This CDR3 comprises 15 residues. V lost 5 bases, J lost 0 bases, and 14 bases lay in between. The germline CDR1 and CDR2 sequences are KGHSH and LQKENI. This CDR3 reads CASSATGHSSYEQYF. The CDR3 DNA reads TGTGCCAGCTCAGCTACGGGACACTCCTCCTACGAGCAGTACTTC.

The CDR3 DNA reads TGTGCCAGCAGTGCACCGGGACAGGGGTGGCGAGAGACCCAGTACTTC. Protein sequence: CASSAPGQGWRETQYF. The rearrangement joins TRBV6-1 to TRBJ2-5; 10 bases fit TRBD1. This CDR3 is 16 amino acids long. Unmatched junction bases numbered 9, after V lost 4 bases and J lost 4 bases. Germline V gives CDR1 MNHNS, CDR2 SASEGT.

Details on this clone: This sample includes further DNA sequences coding for the same CDR3. The chain is built from TRBV20-1 and TRBJ2-5; weak D call: TRBD2 (5 bases). The CDR3 is made up of 11 amino acids. The V gene's germline CDR1 is DFQATT and CDR2 SNEGSKA (reference sequence). Trimming pared 5 bases from V and 5 bases from J, leaving 9 bases between. The CDR3 DNA reads TGCAGTGCTCCCTCGGGGGAGACCCAGTACTTC. This sequence encodes CSAPSGETQYF.

CDR3 bases: TGTGCCAGCAGTGGATGGGAGGCAGGGGCCTACAATGAGCAGTTCTTC. Protein product: CASSGWEAGAYNEQFF. The genes are TRBV6-1 and TRBJ2-1; D is perhaps TRBD1 or TRBD2 (6 bases each). CDR3 length: 16 amino acids. Germline loops: CDR1 MNHNS, CDR2 SASEGT. Trimming took 4 bases from V and 2 from J, leaving 15 bases between them.

This rearrangement joins TRBV5-1 to TRBJ1-1; 9 bases map to TRBD1. V lost 0 bases and J lost 1; bases outside the gene matches: 4. Germline loops: CDR1 SGHRS, CDR2 YFSETQ. This CDR3 has 16 amino acids. DNA of the CDR3: TGCGCCAGCAGCTTGGACAGGGGGCTGCCGAACACTGAAGCTTTCTTT. This sequence encodes CASSLDRGLPNTEAFF.

The chain carries TRBV9 and TRBJ1-1; D not resolved. Germline V gives CDR1 SGDLS, CDR2 YYNGEE. This CDR3 is built from 14 residues. V lost 1 base, J lost 3 bases, and 10 bases lay in between. The chain's CDR3 is CASSVKGEYTEAFF. In DNA form, the CDR3 reads TGTGCCAGCAGCGTAAAGGGTGAGTACACTGAAGCTTTCTTT.

The chain uses TRBV6-1 and TRBJ2-7; unclear D gene. The CDR3 extends over 15 amino acids. In germline, CDR1 is MNHNS, CDR2 SASEGT. V shed 3 bases and J shed 0 bases, with 12 bases lying between them. CDR3 sequence (DNA): TGTGCCAGCAGTGATCGCGAGCGATCCTCCTACGAGCAGTACTTC. Translated: CASSDRERSSYEQYF.

V usage is TRBV4-3 and J usage is TRBJ2-3; D uncertain. CDR1 and CDR2 (germline): LGHNA, YSLEER. The V end lost 0 bases, the J end lost 4 bases, and 11 bases lay between the germline ends. CDR3 length equals 15 residues. CDR3 nucleotide sequence: TGCGCCAGCAGCCAAGATTTAGTCGGAGCAGATACGCAGTATTTT. Amino acids: CASSQDLVGADTQYF.

Comment on this clone: Other DNA sequences of this sample code for an identical CDR3. CDR3 DNA sequence: TGTGCCAGCAGTAGGAATCAAGAGACCCAGTACTTC. Its protein product is CASSRNQETQYF. The V and J genes are TRBV27 and TRBJ2-5, with D unclear. The CDR3 runs to 12 residues. The ends were cut back, 5 bases at V and 2 bases at J, with 6 bases in the middle. Per the germline V gene, CDR1 is MNHEY and CDR2 is SMNVEV (reference sequence).

The chain couples TRBV6-5 to TRBJ2-7; D unclear. Per the germline V gene, CDR1 is MNHEY and CDR2 is SVGAGI. The CDR3 is 13 residues long. Trimming cost V 6 bases and J 5 bases, with 14 bases left between them. The CDR3 loop reads CASSHPSSHEQYF. The CDR3 DNA reads TGTGCCAGCAGCCACCCGAGTTCCCACGAGCAGTACTTC.

The count of this clone is one. This chain connects TRBV27 to TRBJ1-3; 8 bases are a match to TRBD1. The CDR3 length is 15 residues. After removal of 11 bases from V and 0 bases from J, the junction contained 9 bases not matched to a gene. Germline assignment: CDR1 MNHEY and CDR2 SMNVEV (reference sequence). The CDR3, as DNA: TGTGCCTCCCCCGGGACAGGATCCTCTGGAAACACCATATATTTT. Translated, it gives CASPGTGSSGNTIYF.

This clone has just one count. The chain carries TRBV7-6 and TRBJ2-2; no firm D call. V was cut by 4 bases and J by 5 bases, with 11 bases left in between. The CDR3 has 14 residues. Germline V lookup: CDR1 SGHVS, CDR2 FNYEAQ. The CDR3 DNA is TGTGCCAGCAGCTACGTTAGAGCTACCGGGGAGCTGTTTTTT. Protein sequence: CASSYVRATGELFF.

The gene calls are TRBV9 and TRBJ1-2, with D perhaps TRBD1 (5 bases). Trimming stripped 6 bases from V and 3 bases from J, with 30 bases between. The CDR3 has 19 amino acids. Germline assignment: CDR1 SGDLS and CDR2 YYNGEE. This CDR3 is CASTSGTLGWGNLDYGYTF. CDR3 in DNA: TGTGCCAGCACCTCCGGGACTCTGGGGTGGGGGAATTTGGACTATGGCTACACCTTC.

This chain joins TRBV28 and TRBJ1-1; tentative D call: TRBD1 (5 bases). The CDR3 totals 14 residues. The V and J ends lost 1 base and 5 bases respectively, with 11 bases between them. In germline, CDR1 is MDHEN, CDR2 SYDVKM. The CDR3 sequence is CASSLSAGRTEAFF. The CDR3 nucleotides are TGTGCCAGCAGTTTATCAGCAGGGAGGACTGAAGCTTTCTTT.